These T cell receptor beta chains were read from a single sample in a study of Graves' ophthalmopathy and Graves' hyperthyroidism. TCRdb used MiXCR to reprocess the multiplex PCR reads, holding one entry per CDR3 protein. This sample has 600,000 to 950,000 distinct CDR3 sequences; roughly 40% occur once, and the top ten carry 44%. The specimen sequenced was peripheral blood. Every receptor here comes from an adult man with Graves' ophthalmopathy. Both conserved end residues are part of each CDR3. D genes are given only for firm matches. Clone size is given for some rows only: seen once, a few or many times, or a class if the clone is expanded.

CDR3aa | CDR3nt | abundance | j_gene | d_gene | v_gene
CASSSGTANEKLFF | TGTGCCAGTAGCTCCGGGACAGCTAATGAAAAACTGTTTTTT | many | TRBJ1-4 | TRBD1 | TRBV7-9
CASSLGGQGVVYGLTF | TGTGCCAGCAGCTTAGGGGGGCAGGGGGTAGTATATGGCCTGACTTTC | many | TRBJ2-6 | TRBD1 | TRBV7-2
CASSVNSSRNQPQHF | TGTGCCAGCAGTGTTAACAGCTCGAGGAATCAGCCCCAGCATTTT | few | TRBJ1-5 | . | TRBV2
CASGHRGNQPQHF | TGTGCCAGTGGTCACAGGGGGAATCAGCCCCAGCATTTT | few | TRBJ1-5 | TRBD1 | TRBV10-3
CSVEDLRDSGANVLTF | TGCAGCGTTGAAGATCTCAGGGACTCTGGGGCCAACGTCCTGACTTTC | many | TRBJ2-6 | . | TRBV29-1
CASSFISGTYEQYF | TGTGCCAGCAGCTTTATAAGCGGTACCTACGAGCAGTACTTC | . | TRBJ2-7 | . | TRBV7-2
CASSSKGLGPGELFF | TGTGCCAGCAGCTCAAAGGGGCTGGGCCCCGGGGAGCTGTTTTTT | . | TRBJ2-2 | . | TRBV9
CASSFIFAGGTTPGNTIYF | TGTGCCAGCAGTTTCATCTTCGCAGGCGGGACGACTCCAGGAAACACCATATATTTT | . | TRBJ1-3 | . | TRBV2
CASMGLMGTEAFF | TGTGCCAGCATGGGGCTGATGGGCACTGAAGCTTTCTTT | . | TRBJ1-1 | . | TRBV25-1
CASRPLGGEETQYF | TGTGCCAGCAGACCCCTTGGGGGCGAAGAGACCCAGTACTTC | few | TRBJ2-5 | . | TRBV5-5
CASSDRGPTYEQYF | TGCGCCAGCAGTGACAGGGGCCCCACCTACGAGCAGTACTTC | many | TRBJ2-7 | . | TRBV10-2
CSAEAGQGTYEQYF | TGCAGTGCCGAGGCGGGACAGGGGACCTACGAGCAGTACTTC | . | TRBJ2-7 | TRBD1 | TRBV20-1
CATSRERQGNAEAFF | TGTGCCACCAGCAGAGAACGACAGGGGAACGCTGAAGCTTTCTTT | . | TRBJ1-1 | TRBD1 | TRBV15
CASRTPNTGELFF | TGTGCCAGTAGAACACCGAACACCGGGGAGCTGTTTTTT | many | TRBJ2-2 | . | TRBV19
CASKRTVNTGELFF | TGTGCCAGCAAAAGGACAGTTAACACCGGGGAGCTGTTTTTT | . | TRBJ2-2 | . | TRBV2
CASSVSLAGTSTDTQYF | TGCGCCAGCAGTGTAAGCCTAGCGGGGACTAGCACAGATACGCAGTATTTT | . | TRBJ2-3 | TRBD2 | TRBV10-2
CASSFRARDYEQYF | TGTGCCAGCAGCTTTAGGGCGAGAGACTACGAGCAGTACTTC | . | TRBJ2-7 | . | TRBV7-9
CSAETGGASMETQYF | TGCAGTGCAGAAACAGGGGGAGCTTCCATGGAGACCCAGTACTTC | many | TRBJ2-5 | TRBD1 | TRBV20-1
CAITAGTGGTDTQYF | TGTGCCATCACCGCAGGGACAGGGGGCACAGATACGCAGTATTTT | few | TRBJ2-3 | TRBD1 | TRBV10-3
CASSQWSDEQYF | TGTGCCAGCTCACAGTGGAGCGACGAGCAGTACTTC | . | TRBJ2-7 | . | TRBV7-8
CASSRNVNTEAFF | TGTGCCAGCAGTCGAAACGTGAACACTGAAGCTTTCTTT | many | TRBJ1-1 | . | TRBV7-9
CASHRTGGANTEAFF | TGTGCCAGCCACCGGACAGGGGGGGCGAACACTGAAGCTTTCTTT | . | TRBJ1-1 | TRBD1 | TRBV2
CSVGTEYSYEHF | TGCAGCGTTGGGACCGAATACTCCTACGAGCATTTT | . | TRBJ1-5 | . | TRBV29-1
CASSYRPEETQYF | TGTGCCAGCAGTTACCGGCCTGAAGAGACCCAGTACTTC | few | TRBJ2-5 | . | TRBV6-5
CSVVLGYTEAFF | TGCAGCGTTGTATTGGGGTACACTGAAGCTTTCTTT | many | TRBJ1-1 | . | TRBV29-1
CASSDGPGGDTEAFF | TGTGCCAGCAGCGATGGCCCCGGGGGTGACACTGAAGCTTTCTTT | few | TRBJ1-1 | . | TRBV7-2
CASSTGQYGYTF | TGCGCCAGCAGCACTGGACAGTATGGCTACACCTTC | many | TRBJ1-2 | . | TRBV5-1
CASSEGGQGNEKLFF | TGTGCCAGCAGTGAAGGGGGACAGGGTAACGAAAAACTGTTTTTT | many | TRBJ1-4 | TRBD1 | TRBV2